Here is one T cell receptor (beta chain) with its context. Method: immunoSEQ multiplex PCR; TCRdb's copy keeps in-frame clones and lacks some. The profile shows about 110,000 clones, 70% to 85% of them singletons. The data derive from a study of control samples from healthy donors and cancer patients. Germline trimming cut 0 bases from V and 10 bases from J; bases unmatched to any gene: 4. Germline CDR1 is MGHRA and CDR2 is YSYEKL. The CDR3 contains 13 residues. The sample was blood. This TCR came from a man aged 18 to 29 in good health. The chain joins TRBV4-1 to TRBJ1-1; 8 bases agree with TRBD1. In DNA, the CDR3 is TGCGCCAGCAGCCAAGAGAGGACAGGGACAGCTTTCTTT. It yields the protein CASSQERTGTAFF.